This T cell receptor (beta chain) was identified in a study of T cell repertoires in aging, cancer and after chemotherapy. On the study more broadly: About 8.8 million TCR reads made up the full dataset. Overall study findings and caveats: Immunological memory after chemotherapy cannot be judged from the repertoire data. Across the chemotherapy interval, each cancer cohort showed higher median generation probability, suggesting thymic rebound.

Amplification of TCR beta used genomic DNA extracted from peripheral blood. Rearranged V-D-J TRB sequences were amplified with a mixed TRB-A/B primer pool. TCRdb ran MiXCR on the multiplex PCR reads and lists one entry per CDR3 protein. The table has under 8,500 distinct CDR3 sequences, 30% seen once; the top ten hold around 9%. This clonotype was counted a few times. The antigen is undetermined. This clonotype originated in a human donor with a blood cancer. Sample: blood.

The CDR3 protein is CASMNRANNSPLHF. In DNA, the CDR3 is TGTGCCAGCATGAACAGGGCTAATAATTCACCCCTCCACTTT. This rearrangement joins TRBV5-4 to TRBJ1-6; maybe TRBD1 (6 bases). CDR1 and CDR2 (germline): SGHNT, YYREEE (reference sequence). Trimming removed 6 bases from V and 5 bases from J, with 12 bases in between. The CDR3 is 14 amino acids. Full variable domain (remainder filled in from reference TRBV5-4 and TRBJ1-6): ETGVTQSPTHLIKTRGQQVTLRCSSQSGHNTVSWYQQALGQGPQFIFQYYREEENGRGNFPPRFSGLQFPNYSSELNVNALELDDSALYLCASMNRANNSPLHFGNGTRLTVT.